This TCR beta chain was identified during a study of blood T cell repertoires in COVID-19 (dated by TCRdb to 2019 to 2021). Describing the broader study: Collaborator samples came from the United States, Italy and Spain and covered acute and convalescent phases of COVID-19. The samples were drawn from the first 160 participants of the ongoing ImmuneRACE study and from about 1,200 subjects provided by 6 global collaborators. Nearly every sample came with metadata listing a de-identified subject ID, COVID-19 status, age in years and sex. The prospective study material was composed of cDNA or gDNA derived from T cells, B-cell-depleted T cells, or PBMCs. Deeply sampled blood TCRbeta repertoires from subjects exposed to, actively infected with, or recovered from COVID-19 were included in the dataset. Where HLA class I and class II types were available, the types were taken from metadata supplied by the sample provider, not from assay-based typing. The repertoires were released in a freely available public database intended as a resource for research on the immune response to SARS-CoV-2. What the study reported, not specific to this receptor: Clinical and demographic metadata were provided uncurated, with the amount varying by source and participant.

Many counts were recorded for this clone. Which antigen it targets is not known. No per-base quality is available; no much larger clone lies one base away. Collaborating institutions collected whole blood in K2EDTA tubes following their own protocols. For TCRbeta analysis, collaborators shipped samples as frozen whole blood, isolated PBMCs, or DNA extracted from either of those sample types. TCRbeta CDR3 regions were amplified from genomic DNA by means of the immunoSEQ Assay, a bias-controlled multiplex PCR. In the authors' own workflow: Within the assay, amplification of reference gene primers was used to estimate how many nucleated cells each sample contained. To quantify the absolute abundance of each unique TCRbeta CDR3 rearrangement, sequence reads were collapsed and filtered. For each sample, productive Simpson clonality was calculated by taking the square root of Simpson's diversity index across productive rearrangements. TCRdb retrieved this table from immuneACCESS and kept in-frame rearrangements only. Not all clones are present; in checked studies, unresolved V genes account for under half, and no reason is known for the remainder. V, J and clone size are those of that table, while D and trimming were read from the DNA. The sample records about 100,000 clones, around four fifths of which are singletons. The ten largest make up around a third of the sample.

The clonotype was recovered from a man in his sixties or seventies with active or convalescent COVID-19. Sequencing used peripheral blood.

The nucleotides are TGCAGTGCTCGGACAGAGGGGGCTTTCTTT. Protein translation: CSARTEGAFF. The chain employs TRBV20-1 and TRBJ1-1; possibly the D gene is TRBD1, per 6 matching bases. The CDR3, from cysteine to phenylalanine, totals 10 residues. This entry keeps only the CDR3 DNA: 30 bases, framed from base 1. CDR1 DFQATT and CDR2 SNEGSKA were looked up in the germline V gene (reference sequence). At the junction V is shortened by 5 bases and J by 11 bases, with 12 bases in between.